What follows are 29 T cell receptor beta chains derived from one specimen sequenced in a study of early T cells in non-severe SARS-CoV-2 infection. TCRdb itself ran the 5' RACE reads through MiXCR, one entry per CDR3 protein. The sample includes approximately 45,000 distinct CDR3 sequences, less than 8.5% of them seen just once. The sample consisted of whole blood. These receptors came from an adult who was a healthcare worker with PCR-confirmed SARS-CoV-2 infection or an uninfected control (not recorded which).

This clonotype was picked up a small number of times. The chain employs TRBV15 and TRBJ2-3; 8 positions match TRBD1. CDR3 size: 15 residues. Germline lookup yields CDR1 LNHNV and CDR2 YYDKDF (reference sequence). The trim removed 5 bases at V and 4 bases at J, leaving 8 bases unmatched. The CDR3 DNA sequence: TGTGCCACCAGCCCCGGCAGGGGGCATTCAGATACGCAGTATTTT. Protein: CATSPGRGHSDTQYF.

The genes are TRBV19 and TRBJ2-7, with no clear D. Trimming stripped 4 bases from V and 1 base from J, with 11 bases between. This CDR3 region has 14 residues. Per the germline V gene, CDR1 is LNHDA and CDR2 is SQIVND (reference sequence). CDR3 sequence (DNA): TGTGCCAGTAGTACTAAGACTGTTTCCTACGAGCAGTACTTC. Translation: CASSTKTVSYEQYF.

This clonotype occurred a few times. The V gene is TRBV2, the J gene TRBJ1-1, with 7 bases that match TRBD1. The V gene's germline CDR1 is SNHLY and CDR2 FYNNEI. J gave up 6 bases and V 3 bases, and 10 bases lay outside the gene matches. There are 15 residues in the CDR3. CDR3 loop: CASSDGAGGRPEAFF. In DNA form, the CDR3 reads TGTGCCAGCAGTGATGGGGCAGGGGGACGCCCTGAAGCTTTCTTT.

The chain recombines TRBV12-3 or TRBV12-4 with TRBJ1-6; 8 nucleotides align to TRBD1. There are 15 residues in the CDR3. V trimming: 5 bases; J trimming: 10 bases; junction bases outside the gene matches: 10. In DNA, the CDR3 is TGTGCCAGCAGTCCCGGACAGGGATTGGACTCACCCCTCCACTTT. Protein product: CASSPGQGLDSPLHF.

The chain couples TRBV6-2 or TRBV6-3 to TRBJ1-5; no firm D call. Germline assignment: CDR1 MNHEY and CDR2 SVGEGT. V dropped 5 bases and J dropped 4 bases, with 9 bases sitting between them. The CDR3 is made up of 13 amino acids. For the CDR3, the DNA is TGTGCCAGCAGTACCCGGATTAATCAGCCCCAGCATTTT. Residues: CASSTRINQPQHF.

This clonotype was detected a few times. V is TRBV18 and J is TRBJ2-1; 9 bases map to TRBD2. Germline V lookup: CDR1 KGHSH, CDR2 LQKENI. The V segment lost 4 bases and the J segment 4 bases; nucleotides outside the gene matches: 11. This CDR3 is 17 amino acids long. Here the CDR3 reads CASSLLTAGGSYNEQFF. The CDR3 nucleotides read TGTGCCAGCTCACTCCTTACAGCGGGGGGAAGTTACAATGAGCAGTTCTTC.

In this sample, this clonotype turned up many times. The rearrangement links TRBV6-6 to TRBJ1-6; tentatively, D is TRBD1 (6 bases). Deletions cut 2 bases from V and 7 bases from J, with 9 bases between. Per germline, CDR1 MNHNY and CDR2 SVGAGI (reference sequence). The CDR3 loop spans 14 amino acids. The CDR3 coding sequence is TGTGCCAGCAGTTACAAGGGGGGGAATTCACCCCTCCACTTT. This codes for CASSYKGGNSPLHF.

This clonotype has only a few counts. This rearrangement joins TRBV6-2 or TRBV6-3 to TRBJ1-5, with D possibly being TRBD1 (6 bases). CDR1 and CDR2 (germline): MNHEY, SVGEGT. Trimming shortened V by 6 bases and J by 3 bases, and 12 bases separated the two germline ends. CDR3 length: 14 residues. In DNA form, the CDR3 reads TGTGCCAGCAGAAGGGACAACACCAATCAGCCCCAGCATTTT. This codes for CASRRDNTNQPQHF.

The V call is TRBV10-2, the J call TRBJ1-6; D is possibly TRBD1 (6 bases). V lost 2 bases and J 9 bases, leaving 20 bases between the germline ends. The CDR3 runs to 17 residues. Germline assignment: CDR1 WSHSY and CDR2 SAAADI. The CDR3 protein is CASSEPSGVGLGSPLHF. The CDR3 region has the DNA TGCGCCAGCAGTGAGCCTTCAGGGGTTGGCTTGGGTTCACCCCTCCACTTT.

This rearrangement joins TRBV3-1 to TRBJ2-2, with TRBD1 matching over 7 bases. CDR3 length equals 14 residues. V shed 7 bases, J shed 6 bases, and the junction held 8 bases outside the gene matches. Germline values: CDR1 LGHDT, CDR2 YNNKEL (reference sequence). The CDR3 DNA reads TGTGCCAGCACCGATGGCAGGGGGTCCGGGGAGCTGTTTTTT. It encodes CASTDGRGSGELFF.

The chain joins TRBV6-5 to TRBJ1-5; 8 bases map to TRBD1. Trimming at V came to 6 bases and at J to 5 bases, leaving 9 bases not matched to a gene. CDR1 and CDR2 (germline): MNHEY, SVGAGI. CDR3 length: 15 residues. CDR3 protein: CASSPRGLRDQPQHF. Written as DNA, the CDR3 is TGTGCCAGCAGCCCCAGGGGGCTAAGGGATCAGCCCCAGCATTTT.

J is TRBJ2-1 and V is TRBV20-1; TRBD2 matches 11 bases. The CDR3 is 14 residues long. The germline V gene encodes CDR1 DFQATT and CDR2 SNEGSKA (reference sequence). J was trimmed by 10 bases and V by 6 bases; bases with no gene match: 11. The CDR3 DNA is TGCAGTGCCAGGCTAGCGGGGGGATTGGAAGAGCAGTTCTTC. This translates into CSARLAGGLEEQFF.

V usage is TRBV3-1 and J usage is TRBJ2-3, with D unclear. Germline CDR1 LGHDT, CDR2 YNNKEL (reference sequence). V lost 1 base and J lost 0, with 11 bases in between. This CDR3 has 16 amino acids. The CDR3 DNA sequence: TGTGCCAGCAGCCAAGTATGGCGGCCCAGCACAGATACGCAGTATTTT. Encoded protein: CASSQVWRPSTDTQYF.

This clonotype was seen more than once but under ten times. The chain uses TRBV10-2 and TRBJ1-4; D gene ambiguous. The CDR3 is 14 residues long. The V and J ends lost 2 bases and 6 bases respectively, with 10 bases between them. The germline CDR1 and CDR2 sequences are WSHSY and SAAADI. The CDR3 protein is CASSETARDEKLFF. CDR3 DNA: TGCGCCAGCAGTGAGACAGCTAGGGATGAAAAACTGTTTTTT.

There are many counts of this clonotype. The chain couples TRBV7-9 to TRBJ2-1; 9 bases are a match to TRBD1. V shed 2 bases, J shed 7 bases, and the junction held 6 bases outside the gene matches. CDR1 is SEHNR and CDR2 is FQNEAQ in the germline V gene (reference sequence). The CDR3 sequence is 15 residues long. In DNA, the CDR3 is TGTGCCAGCAGCTTAAGGGACAGGGAGGGGAATGAGCAGTTCTTC. Residues: CASSLRDREGNEQFF. Using reference TRBV7-9 and TRBJ2-1 for the parts outside the CDR3, the full variable domain is DTGVSQNPRHKITKRGQNVTFRCDPISEHNRLYWYRQTLGQGPEFLTYFQNEAQLEKSRLLSDRFSAERPKGSFSTLEIQRTEQGDSAMYLCASSLRDREGNEQFFGPGTRLTVL.

In its sample, this clonotype was seen many times. This sequence joins TRBV19 and TRBJ2-3; 11 bases map to TRBD2. This CDR3 has 16 amino acids. Per the germline V gene, CDR1 is LNHDA and CDR2 is SQIVND (reference sequence). V trimming: 7 bases; J trimming: 6 bases; junction bases outside the gene matches: 12. The CDR3 coding sequence is TGTGCCAGTACGCCAAAATTAGCGGGGGGGGACGATACGCAGTATTTT. Its translation is CASTPKLAGGDDTQYF.

V and J are TRBV18 and TRBJ1-3; D unclear. The V gene's germline CDR1 is KGHSH and CDR2 LQKENI. V was pared by 3 bases and J by 0 bases, with 6 bases between. The CDR3 extends over 14 amino acids. The CDR3 sequence is CASSPLSSGNTIYF. In DNA form, the CDR3 reads TGTGCCAGCTCACCTCTTAGCTCTGGAAACACCATATATTTT.

In this sample, this clonotype turned up a few times. This chain joins TRBV6-5 and TRBJ1-2, with D uncertain. V lost 8 bases and J 6 bases, leaving 16 bases between the germline ends. This CDR3 has 13 amino acids. CDR1 is MNHEY and CDR2 is SVGAGI in the germline V gene. CDR3 amino acids: CASFGPRTNGYTF. The CDR3 region has the DNA TGTGCCAGCTTCGGACCGCGAACTAATGGCTACACCTTC.

This clonotype was counted once. The J gene is TRBJ2-1, the V gene TRBV4-1, with TRBD1 matching over 10 bases. CDR3 length equals 15 residues. The V gene end was trimmed by 3 bases and the J gene end by 9 bases; junction bases not matched to a gene: 8. Germline V gene lookup returns CDR1 MGHRA and CDR2 YSYEKL. The CDR3 sequence is CASSQWTGGSSEQFF. In nucleotides, the CDR3 is TGCGCCAGCAGCCAGTGGACAGGGGGTTCCAGTGAGCAGTTCTTC.

In its sample, this clonotype was seen many times. The chain couples TRBV4-1 to TRBJ2-2; no clear D. The CDR3 totals 15 residues. Germline CDR1 is MGHRA and CDR2 is YSYEKL. Trimming took 0 bases from V and 3 from J, leaving 8 bases between them. This CDR3 reads CASSQEADYTGELFF. DNA for the CDR3: TGCGCCAGCAGCCAAGAGGCAGACTACACCGGGGAGCTGTTTTTT.

This chain joins TRBV2 and TRBJ2-3, with D tentatively TRBD2 (6 bases). Deletions cut 5 bases from V and 2 bases from J, with 17 bases between. CDR1 and CDR2 (germline): SNHLY, FYNNEI. This CDR3 region has 16 residues. CDR3: CASSPWTGVPTDTQYF. The CDR3 DNA reads as TGTGCCAGCAGTCCATGGACGGGGGTCCCCACAGATACGCAGTATTTT.

This rearrangement joins TRBV7-9 to TRBJ1-2; D not resolved. This CDR3 is 14 amino acids long. Germline CDR1 reads SEHNR; CDR2 reads FQNEAQ (reference sequence). V lost 5 bases to trimming and J lost 4 bases, with 14 bases between them. The CDR3 bases are TGTGCCAGCAGCCTCGTTACACTTTCCTATGGCTACACCTTC. This translates into CASSLVTLSYGYTF.

This clonotype has ten or more counts. The rearrangement joins TRBV20-1 to TRBJ1-2; D not resolved. The CDR3 runs to 14 residues. Germline V gene sequence: CDR1 DFQATT, CDR2 SNEGSKA (reference sequence). The V end was cut by 0 bases, the J end by 7 bases, with 15 bases between. The CDR3 region is CSARDPLVGGGYTF. The CDR3, as DNA: TGCAGTGCTAGAGATCCCCTTGTGGGAGGTGGCTACACCTTC.

V and J are TRBV20-1 and TRBJ2-1, with D possibly matching TRBD1 (6 bases). V dropped 2 bases and J dropped 1 base, with 12 bases sitting between them. Per germline, CDR1 DFQATT and CDR2 SNEGSKA (reference sequence). CDR3 length: 15 residues. Here the CDR3 reads CSARPQGRSYNEQFF. The CDR3 DNA sequence: TGCAGTGCTAGACCCCAGGGGAGATCCTACAATGAGCAGTTCTTC.

This clonotype came up many times. Sequence at one end of the junction differs from germline and may be a read error. The chain couples TRBV7-9 to TRBJ1-6; a possible D gene is TRBD1 (6 bases). The CDR3 loop spans 15 amino acids. Looked up from germline, CDR1 is SEHNR and CDR2 is FQNEAQ (reference sequence). The CDR3 spells CASSYPGDYISPLHF. The CDR3, as DNA: TGTGCCAGCAGCTACCCAGGGGATTATATTTCACCCCTCCACTTT.

This clonotype occurred many times. This chain uses TRBV29-1 with TRBJ2-7; D gene ambiguous. Germline V gene sequence: CDR1 SQVTM, CDR2 ANQGSEA. CDR3 length: 12 residues. Trimming left V 5 bases short and J 4 bases short, with 12 bases between. The CDR3 bases are TGCAGCGTTAAGGTAACGGTGTACGAGCAGTACTTC. Its protein is CSVKVTVYEQYF.

There are a few counts of this clonotype. This chain joins TRBV19 and TRBJ2-2; the D gene is possibly TRBD1 (5 bases). Between the trimmed V and J ends, which lost 2 bases and 0 bases, there was a span of 10 bases. This CDR3 is built from 16 residues. CDR1 LNHDA and CDR2 SQIVND come from the germline V gene (reference sequence). This CDR3 reads CASSILSTANTGELFF. In DNA, the CDR3 is TGTGCCAGTAGTATACTTTCGACAGCGAACACCGGGGAGCTGTTTTTT.

In its sample, this clonotype was seen many times. V is TRBV24-1 and J is TRBJ2-1; D may be TRBD1 or TRBD2 (7 bases each). Germline CDR1 is KGHDR and CDR2 is SFDVKD. The CDR3 is 14 residues long. V was shortened by 3 bases and J by 6 bases, with 11 bases between the two germline ends. DNA of the CDR3: TGTGCCACCAGTGATCTCAGGGGGGGCAATGAGCAGTTCTTC. It translates to CATSDLRGGNEQFF.

This chain uses TRBV29-1 with TRBJ2-2; no clear D. Germline CDR1 SQVTM, CDR2 ANQGSEA. V lost 5 bases to trimming and J lost 6 bases, with 4 bases between them. This CDR3 comprises 10 residues. Here the CDR3 reads CSVLSGELFF. CDR3 coding DNA: TGCAGCGTTTTATCCGGGGAGCTGTTTTTT.